This T cell receptor beta chain came from a study of blood T cells in healthy people across ages. Concerning this clonotype: Its matching antigen is unknown.

Primers used in a second PCR of roughly 6 to 11 cycles were a sample-barcoded 5' primer and a J-beta primer mix. Every molecule of cDNA carried a tag from a template-switch adaptor with 12 random nucleotides. TCRdb itself ran the 5' RACE reads through MiXCR, one entry per CDR3 protein. There are about 570,000 distinct CDR3 sequences in the sample; about 26% occur only once, and under 4.5% lies in the top ten. The germline V gene encodes CDR1 MNHEY and CDR2 SMNVEV (reference sequence). CDR3 length equals 13 residues. Study-wide results and limits: Higher diversity and more naive CD4+ cells were features of long-lived donors, compared to aged donors.

This sample also appeared in a second study, on T cells of mothers and their children.

This chain joins TRBV27 and TRBJ2-5; 7 positions match TRBD2. The assigned J gene may be wrong: the sequence end matches TRBJ2-7 better. The source is a boy aged 2-9 years in good health. Specimen: blood. CDR3 sequence (DNA): TGTGCCAGCGGCTATGGGGGGGTCTACGAGCAGTACTTC. Protein: CASGYGGVYEQYF.